This T cell receptor (beta chain) derives from a study of blood T cell repertoires in COVID-19. Overall study context: The United States, Italy and Spain supplied acute and convalescent COVID-19 samples. T cells, B-cell-depleted T cells, or PBMCs provided the cDNA or gDNA that served as material.

Germline values: CDR1 MDHEN, CDR2 SYDVKM. The CDR3 runs 16 residues. The V gene end was trimmed by 4 bases and the J gene end by 9 bases; junction bases not matched to a gene: 10. The assay was immunoSEQ multiplex PCR, and TCRdb's table has in-frame clones only and misses some. The sample includes fewer than 100,000 clones, 75% to 95% seen only once; the top ten take roughly 0.8%. Sequencing was done on a sample of peripheral blood. The sequence came from an elderly woman with acute or convalescent COVID-19. The chain combines TRBV28 with TRBJ2-1; TRBD2 aligns across 12 bases. CDR3 residues: CASSSWTSGTRSEQFF. The CDR3 bases are TGTGCCAGCAGTTCCTGGACTAGCGGGACTAGAAGTGAGCAGTTCTTC.